The text below deals with one T cell receptor beta chain. Its antigen is still unknown. Profiling relied on immunoSEQ multiplex PCR, and the TCRdb table lists in-frame clones only, not all of them. Of about 86,000 clones listed, about 92% are singletons. The data stem from a study of cytomegalovirus exposure and HLA in healthy donors. Study-wide points: TCR beta chains numbering approximately 150 were designated cytomegalovirus-associated. CMV antigen specificity of three CMV-associated chains was confirmed in vitro. According to a later analysis, TCR clusters from the first cohort tended to co-occur in the approximately 130 validation repertoires.

Separate from the approximately 670-subject first cohort was the 120-subject validation cohort, to which the donors belonged. Sequenced input: PBMCs. The receptor was derived from a man aged 18 to 29 in good health and CMV-seronegative.

The CDR3 DNA reads TGTGCCAGCAGTTTACCGACCCCCGGGGGGGGGCTCGAAGCTTTCTTT. Its translation: CASSLPTPGGGLEAFF. This chain connects TRBV28 to TRBJ1-1; tentatively, D is TRBD1 (6 bases). CDR1 is MDHEN, CDR2 SYDVKM, per germline. The length of the CDR3 is 16 residues. V gave up 2 bases and J gave up 8 bases, with 21 bases separating them.